The 23 T cell receptor beta chains below all came from one sample that was sequenced in a study of blood T cells in healthy people across ages. Next came a second PCR, run for roughly 6 to 11 cycles, which used a sample-barcoded 5' primer along with a J-beta primer mix. Each CDR3 protein gets one entry after TCRdb re-called the 5' RACE reads with MiXCR. Among around 1,900,000 distinct CDR3 sequences, about 39% were seen once, and the ten largest hold about 23%. Specimen: blood. The receptors come from a human donor in good health.

This clonotype has more than one count but fewer than ten. The V gene is TRBV4-3, the J gene TRBJ2-6; 7 positions match TRBD1. Germline V gene data show CDR1 as LGHNA and CDR2 as YSLEER. CDR3 length equals 19 residues. V shed 0 bases, J shed 0 bases, and the junction held 8 bases outside the gene matches. Written as DNA, the CDR3 is TGCGCCAGCAGCCAAGACCGACAGGGAGTTGTCTCTGGGGCCAACGTCCTGACTTTC. Translated: CASSQDRQGVVSGANVLTF.

This chain joins TRBV25-1 and TRBJ2-5; D gene ambiguous. V was trimmed by 2 bases and J by 0 bases, leaving 10 bases between them. Germline V gene data show CDR1 as MGHDK and CDR2 as SYGVNS. This CDR3 is built from 15 residues. This chain's CDR3 is CASSEIMLNQETQYF. CDR3 DNA sequence: TGTGCCAGCAGTGAAATTATGTTAAACCAAGAGACCCAGTACTTC. Full variable domain (outside the CDR3, taken from reference TRBV25-1 and TRBJ2-5): EADIYQTPRYLVIGTGKKITLECSQTMGHDKMYWYQQDPGMELHLIHYSYGVNSTEKGDLSSESTVSRIRTEHFPLTLESARPSHTSQYLCASSEIMLNQETQYFGPGTRLLVL.

Here the CDR3 DNA reads TGTGCCAGCAGGCCTGGGACAGGCGCCTTGGCCAAAAACATTCAGTACTTC. Its translation: CASRPGTGALAKNIQYF. The chain has TRBV6-6 and TRBJ2-4; TRBD1 agrees at 8 bases. The V gene end was trimmed by 6 bases and the J gene end by 1 base; junction bases not matched to a gene: 11. The CDR3 runs to 17 residues. CDR1 is MNHNY, CDR2 SVGAGI, per germline (reference sequence).

The sample holds one count of this clonotype. The chain combines TRBV20-1 with TRBJ2-1, with TRBD2 matching over 11 bases. Looked up from germline, CDR1 is DFQATT and CDR2 is SNEGSKA (reference sequence). Trimming took 0 bases from V and 6 from J; bases not matched to a gene: 7. CDR3 length: 16 amino acids. In DNA, the CDR3 is TGCAGTGCTAGAGACCCCGGGACTAGCGGACGCAATGAGCAGTTCTTC. Protein sequence: CSARDPGTSGRNEQFF.

To note about this clonotype: Sequence at one end of the junction differs from germline and may be a read error. The chain carries TRBV5-1 and TRBJ1-2; no clear D gene. Germline assignment: CDR1 SGHRS and CDR2 YFSETQ. This CDR3 comprises 13 residues. The CDR3 DNA reads TGCGCCAGCAGCTTGGATTGGAGGGATGGCTGCACCTTC. Translation: CASSLDWRDGCTF.

Remarks on this clonotype: At one boundary the junction diverges from the germline segment, which might be a read error. The chain couples TRBV19 to TRBJ1-5, with D maybe TRBD1 (5 bases). This CDR3 has 16 residues. Germline CDR1 LNHDA, CDR2 SQIVND (reference sequence). The CDR3 nucleotides are TGCGCCAGTAGTATAGTGGCCAGGGTCTACAATCAGCCCCAGCATTTT. Its translation is CASSIVARVYNQPQHF.

This clonotype came up a few times. The CDR3 nucleotides are TGTGCCACCAGCAGAGGTTCCCTAGAGTCCCGCGGCGAGCAGTACTTC. This encodes CATSRGSLESRGEQYF. This chain connects TRBV15 to TRBJ2-7; D not certain. CDR1 is LNHNV and CDR2 is YYDKDF in the germline V gene (reference sequence). This CDR3 region has 16 residues. Trimming cost V 1 base and J 6 bases, with 19 bases left between them.

This clonotype was counted between two and nine times. The chain couples TRBV3-1 to TRBJ2-7, with D possibly TRBD2 on 6 matching bases. The CDR3 totals 13 residues. Trimming removed 4 bases at V and 6 bases at J, with 13 bases between. Germline V lookup: CDR1 LGHDT, CDR2 YNNKEL (reference sequence). The CDR3: CASSPSLGGEQYF. DNA of the CDR3: TGTGCCAGCAGCCCGTCGTTGGGGGGCGAGCAGTACTTC.

This clonotype came up once. One end of the junction fails to match germline, which may point to a read error. CDR3 sequence: CAGSYGQGGEQYF. The CDR3 DNA reads TGTGCCGGCAGCTATGGACAGGGAGGCGAGCAGTACTTC. The chain joins TRBV7-9 to TRBJ2-7; 8 bases are shared with TRBD1. CDR3 length equals 13 residues. Germline V gives CDR1 SEHNR, CDR2 FQNEAQ (reference sequence).

The chain couples TRBV10-2 to TRBJ2-5; unclear D gene. The DNA end is a closer match to TRBJ2-7, so the J assignment may be wrong. CDR1 WSHSY and CDR2 SAAADI come from the germline V gene. The CDR3 has 17 amino acids. This CDR3 reads CASSEPAGLAILGEQYF. DNA for the CDR3: TGCGCCAGCAGTGAGCCGGCCGGGCTGGCAATTTTGGGCGAGCAGTACTTC.

The chain uses TRBV9 and TRBJ2-1; D ambiguous. The CDR3 consists of 16 residues. Looked up from germline, CDR1 is SGDLS and CDR2 is YYNGEE. V was pared by 4 bases and J by 0 bases, with 14 bases between. In DNA, the CDR3 is TGTGCCAGCAGCATAGGACCCGATACCTCCTACAATGAGCAGTTCTTC. Residues: CASSIGPDTSYNEQFF.

Only a few counts were recorded for this clonotype. The CDR3 region is CASNNRVSGANVLTF. The DNA of the CDR3 is TGTGCCAGCAACAACAGGGTGTCAGGGGCCAACGTCCTGACTTTC. The J gene is TRBJ2-6, the V gene TRBV6-5; possible D gene TRBD1, 6 bases. Germline loops: CDR1 MNHEY, CDR2 SVGAGI. Trimming left V 7 bases short and J 4 bases short, with 14 bases between. The CDR3 extends over 15 amino acids.

This clonotype was counted only a few times. The chain couples TRBV4-1 to TRBJ2-1, with D hard to call. Germline CDR1 reads MGHRA; CDR2 reads YSYEKL. V lost 2 bases, J lost 8 bases, and 10 bases lay in between. The CDR3 runs to 13 residues. In nucleotides, the CDR3 is TGCGCCAGCAGCCAATGGAAGAATGATGAGCAGTTCTTC. Translation gives CASSQWKNDEQFF.

The chain carries TRBV5-1 and TRBJ1-2, with 9 nucleotides matching TRBD1. V lost 7 bases and J lost 2; bases outside the gene matches: 6. Germline CDR1 reads SGHRS; CDR2 reads YFSETQ. This CDR3 spans 14 amino acids. The CDR3 region is CASALDRGNYGYTF. CDR3 coding DNA: TGCGCCAGCGCGTTGGACAGGGGAAACTATGGCTACACCTTC.

This clonotype was counted between two and nine times. The chain carries TRBV12-3 or TRBV12-4 and TRBJ2-3; the D gene could be TRBD1 or TRBD2 (5 bases each). Trimming left V 5 bases short and J 2 bases short, with 14 bases between. This CDR3 is 15 amino acids long. The DNA for the CDR3 is TGTGCCAGCAGTGTACCGGGACGGACCACAGATACGCAGTATTTT. This translates into CASSVPGRTTDTQYF.

The chain couples TRBV12-5 to TRBJ2-3; D may be TRBD2 (6 bases). The V and J ends lost 7 bases and 4 bases respectively, with 15 bases between them. In germline, CDR1 is LGHNT, CDR2 FRNRAP. CDR3 size: 14 residues. As DNA, the CDR3 is TGTGCTAGTGCCGGGTGGGGGGAGCCAGATACGCAGTATTTT. Translation: CASAGWGEPDTQYF.

The chain joins TRBV4-1 to TRBJ2-1; 9 bases match TRBD1. CDR3 size: 18 residues. The germline CDR1 and CDR2 sequences are MGHRA and YSYEKL. Losses at the gene ends were 3 bases for V and 10 bases for J; bases not matched to a gene: 19. The CDR3 nucleotides read TGCGCCAGCAGCCACGGATGGTTTCCGGGACAGGGAGATGAGGAGCAGTTCTTC. Protein sequence: CASSHGWFPGQGDEEQFF.

In DNA form, the CDR3 reads TGCGCCAGCAGCTTGGAGCCGGGGAGGAACACTGAAGCTTTCTTT. Residues: CASSLEPGRNTEAFF. The V gene is TRBV5-1, the J gene TRBJ1-1, with D unclear. CDR1 SGHRS and CDR2 YFSETQ come from the germline V gene. This CDR3 has 15 residues. Trimming removed 0 bases at V and 1 base at J, with 10 bases between. Using reference TRBV5-1 and TRBJ1-1 for the parts outside the CDR3, the full variable domain is KAGVTQTPRYLIKTRGQQVTLSCSPISGHRSVSWYQQTPGQGLQFLFEYFSETQRNKGNFPGRFSGRQFSNSRSEMNVSTLELGDSALYLCASSLEPGRNTEAFFGQGTRLTVV.

This clonotype has only a few counts. The gene calls are TRBV19 and TRBJ2-3; 8 bases are a match to TRBD1. Germline trimming cut 3 bases from V and 7 bases from J; bases unmatched to any gene: 3. The germline V gene encodes CDR1 LNHDA and CDR2 SQIVND (reference sequence). This CDR3 spans 13 amino acids. CDR3 sequence reads: CASSIGQGNTQYF. The CDR3 DNA reads as TGTGCCAGTAGTATCGGACAGGGAAATACGCAGTATTTT.

This clonotype was seen a handful of times. This chain uses TRBV20-1 with TRBJ2-5, with 8 bases that match TRBD1. CDR3 length equals 13 residues. V dropped 3 bases and J dropped 5; count of bases not matched to a gene: 5. Germline CDR1 reads DFQATT; CDR2 reads SNEGSKA (reference sequence). CDR3 in DNA: TGCAGTGCTAGGGGGACAGGTCTGGAGACCCAGTACTTC. Encoded protein: CSARGTGLETQYF.

The table lists this clonotype with a few counts. The CDR3 region is CASSYRVVVDGYTF. CDR3 DNA: TGTGCCAGCTCCTACAGGGTAGTGGTGGATGGCTACACCTTC. The rearrangement uses TRBV6-6 and TRBJ1-2, with D tentatively TRBD1 (6 bases). The V and J ends lost 8 bases and 6 bases respectively, with 19 bases between them. This CDR3 is 14 amino acids long. CDR1 MNHNY and CDR2 SVGAGI come from the germline V gene (reference sequence).

This clonotype was seen only a few times. One junction end does not reproduce the germline sequence, and a read error may be involved. The chain couples TRBV7-2 to TRBJ1-2; perhaps TRBD1 as D (5 bases). Per germline, CDR1 SGHTA and CDR2 FQGNSA. The CDR3 covers 13 residues. In nucleotides, the CDR3 is TGTGCCGGCAGCACGGGCAGGGTCTATGGCTACACCTTC. It translates to CAGSTGRVYGYTF. Supplemented by reference TRBV7-2 and TRBJ1-2, the full variable domain reads GAGVSQSPSNKVTEKGKDVELRCDPISGHTALYWYRQSLGQGLEFLIYFQGNSAPDKSGLPSDRFSAERTGGSVSTLTIQRTQQEDSAVYLCAGSTGRVYGYTFGSGTRLTVV.

This chain connects TRBV7-9 to TRBJ2-5, with D perhaps TRBD1 or TRBD2 (5 bases each). The CDR3 has 14 amino acids. Trimming took off 4 bases at V and 2 bases at J, with 11 bases between the two ends. Germline CDR1 reads SEHNR; CDR2 reads FQNEAQ (reference sequence). CDR3: CASSYRDGQETQYF. The DNA of the CDR3 is TGTGCCAGCAGCTACCGGGACGGACAAGAGACCCAGTACTTC. Complete variable domain (other parts from reference TRBV7-9 and TRBJ2-5): DTGVSQNPRHKITKRGQNVTFRCDPISEHNRLYWYRQTLGQGPEFLTYFQNEAQLEKSRLLSDRFSAERPKGSFSTLEIQRTEQGDSAMYLCASSYRDGQETQYFGPGTRLLVL.